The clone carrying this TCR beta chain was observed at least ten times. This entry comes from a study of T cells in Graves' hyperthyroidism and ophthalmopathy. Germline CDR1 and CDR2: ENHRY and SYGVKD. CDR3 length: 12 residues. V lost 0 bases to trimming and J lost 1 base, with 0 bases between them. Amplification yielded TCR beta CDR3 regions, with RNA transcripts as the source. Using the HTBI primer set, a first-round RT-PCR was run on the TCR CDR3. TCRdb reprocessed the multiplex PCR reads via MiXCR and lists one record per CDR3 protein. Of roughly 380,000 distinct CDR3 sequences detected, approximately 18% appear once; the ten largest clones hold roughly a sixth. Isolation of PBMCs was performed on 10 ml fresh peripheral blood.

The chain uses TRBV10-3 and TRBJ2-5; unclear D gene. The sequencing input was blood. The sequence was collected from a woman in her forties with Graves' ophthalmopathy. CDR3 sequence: CAISESQETQYF. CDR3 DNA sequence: TGTGCCATCAGTGAGTCCCAAGAGACCCAGTACTTC.